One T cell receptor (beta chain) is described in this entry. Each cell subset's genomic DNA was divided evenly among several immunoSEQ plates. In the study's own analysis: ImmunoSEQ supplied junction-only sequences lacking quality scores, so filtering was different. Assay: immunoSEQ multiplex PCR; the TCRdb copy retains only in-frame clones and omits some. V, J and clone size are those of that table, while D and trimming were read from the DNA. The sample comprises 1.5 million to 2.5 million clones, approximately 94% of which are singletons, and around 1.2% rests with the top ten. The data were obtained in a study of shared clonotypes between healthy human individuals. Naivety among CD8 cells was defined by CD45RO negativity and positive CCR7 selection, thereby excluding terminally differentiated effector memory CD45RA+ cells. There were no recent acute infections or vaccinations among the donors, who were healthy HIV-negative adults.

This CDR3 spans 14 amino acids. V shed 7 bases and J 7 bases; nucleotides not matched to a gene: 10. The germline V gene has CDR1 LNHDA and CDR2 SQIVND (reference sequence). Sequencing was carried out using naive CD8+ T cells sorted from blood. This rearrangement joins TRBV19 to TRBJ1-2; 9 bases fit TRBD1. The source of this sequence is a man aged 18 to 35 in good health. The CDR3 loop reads CASTPTGGGGGYTF. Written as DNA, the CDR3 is TGTGCCAGTACCCCGACAGGGGGAGGAGGTGGCTACACCTTC.